This TCR beta chain was identified during a study of blood T cell repertoires in COVID-19. As originally analysed: Amplification of reference gene primers was used by the study to estimate nucleated cell counts. TCRdb's table, derived via immunoSEQ multiplex PCR, lists solely in-frame clones and lacks some. The V and J calls and clone size were taken over from that table, and D and trimming were inferred from the DNA. This table has 100,000 to 150,000 clones, approximately 84% appearing once. Trimming removed 5 bases from V and 3 bases from J; junction bases left unmatched: 8. The CDR3 has 15 residues. Germline loops: CDR1 SGHAT, CDR2 FQNNGV.

Material for sequencing was peripheral blood. The chain uses TRBV11-2 and TRBJ1-1, with 8 bases identical to TRBD1. The source of this sequence is a woman aged 80 or over with acute or convalescent COVID-19. This CDR3 is CASSRVTGGDTEAFF. The CDR3 coding sequence is TGTGCCAGCAGCCGAGTAACAGGGGGGGACACTGAAGCTTTCTTT.